The 22 T cell receptor beta chains below were found in one sample sequenced in a study of shared clonotypes between healthy human individuals. Assay used: immunoSEQ multiplex PCR; TCRdb lists only in-frame clones, some missing. This sample yields 1.4 million to 1.5 million clones, of which roughly 96% are seen a single time; roughly 1.1% belongs to the top ten. The sample was naive CD4+ T cells sorted from blood. As for subset: CD45RA+ positively selected. These receptor sequences come from a young man in good health.

DNA of the CDR3: TGCGCCAGCAGCCTCTCTGGATCGAAGGGGGAGACCCAGTACTTC. Translation: CASSLSGSKGETQYF. V gene TRBV5-1 combines with J gene TRBJ2-5; D perhaps matches TRBD1 (5 bases). V was cut by 4 bases and J by 5 bases, with 18 bases left in between. Germline assignment: CDR1 SGHRS and CDR2 YFSETQ. This CDR3 contains 15 residues.

The DNA of the CDR3 is TGTGCCAGCAGCACTCCCGGGACAGGTTCCTACGAGCAGTACTTC. It encodes CASSTPGTGSYEQYF. The chain combines TRBV7-6 with TRBJ2-7; 8 bases line up with TRBD1. Germline CDR1 is SGHVS and CDR2 is FNYEAQ. V shed 5 bases and J 1 base; nucleotides not matched to a gene: 7. CDR3 length: 15 residues.

The genes are TRBV14 and TRBJ1-2; 7 bases are shared with TRBD1. The CDR3 length is 12 residues. The germline V gene has CDR1 SGHDN and CDR2 FVKESK. V dropped 4 bases and J dropped 8; count of bases not matched to a gene: 4. In DNA form, the CDR3 reads TGTGCCAGCAGCCCCGGGACAGACGGCTACACCTTC. It translates to CASSPGTDGYTF.

This chain joins TRBV7-1 and TRBJ2-1; D is possibly TRBD1 (8 bases). TRBV7-1 counts as an open reading frame of uncertain function. Trimming shortened V by 5 bases and J by 8 bases, and 16 bases separated the two germline ends. The CDR3 has 14 amino acids. This chain's CDR3 is CASSTYRGGYEQFF. DNA for the CDR3: TGTGCCAGCAGCACGTACAGGGGGGGCTATGAGCAGTTCTTC.

CDR3 in DNA: TGTGCCAGCAGTTTGCGGCCCGGACGGAGGTTGAACACTGAAGCTTTCTTT. This codes for CASSLRPGRRLNTEAFF. The gene calls are TRBV28 and TRBJ1-1; D not certain. Germline V gives CDR1 MDHEN, CDR2 SYDVKM. The CDR3 is 17 residues long. Trimming took off 3 bases at V and 0 bases at J, with 17 bases between the two ends.

The chain joins TRBV7-2 to TRBJ2-1; D may be TRBD2 (6 bases). Germline V gene sequence: CDR1 SGHTA, CDR2 FQGNSA. The CDR3 totals 16 residues. V was shortened by 0 bases and J by 0 bases, with 9 bases between the two germline ends. The CDR3, as DNA: TGTGCCAGCAGCTTAGCTCTAGCGACCTCCTACAATGAGCAGTTCTTC. It specifies CASSLALATSYNEQFF.

The chain couples TRBV28 to TRBJ2-1; no definite D call. Trimming took 2 bases from V and 6 from J, leaving 5 bases between them. This CDR3 comprises 12 residues. The germline CDR1 and CDR2 sequences are MDHEN and SYDVKM. As DNA, the CDR3 is TGTGCCAGCAGTTTACGATTCAATGAGCAGTTCTTC. It yields the protein CASSLRFNEQFF.

V is TRBV5-4 and J is TRBJ2-5; 9 bases fit TRBD1. The CDR3 contains 15 residues. Germline-derived CDR1 and CDR2 are SGHNT and YYREEE (reference sequence). Trimming at V came to 4 bases and at J to 5 bases, leaving 9 bases not matched to a gene. Written as DNA, the CDR3 is TGTGCCAGCAGCCGCACAGGGGGCCTTAGGGAGACCCAGTACTTC. Amino acids: CASSRTGGLRETQYF.

The rearrangement uses TRBV7-2 and TRBJ2-3; maybe TRBD2 (6 bases). From germline, CDR1 is SGHTA and CDR2 FQGNSA. V lost 1 base, J lost 5 bases, and 16 bases lay in between. This CDR3 contains 16 residues. CDR3 sequence reads: CASSLVAGPQIDTQYF. In DNA, the CDR3 is TGTGCCAGCAGCTTAGTTGCGGGACCGCAGATAGATACGCAGTATTTT.

The rearrangement links TRBV2 to TRBJ2-2, with 9 bases aligning to TRBD1. The CDR3 totals 13 residues. Germline CDR1 SNHLY, CDR2 FYNNEI. V lost 6 bases to trimming and J lost 8 bases; unmatched junction nucleotides: 4. The DNA of the CDR3 is TGTGCCAGCAGCCGGGACAGGGCTGGGGAGCTGTTTTTT. Encoded protein: CASSRDRAGELFF.

This rearrangement joins TRBV12-1 to TRBJ2-5. TRBV12-1 corresponds to a pseudogene. The CDR3 contains 15 residues. The CDR3 nucleotides read TGTGCCAGCAGCTTTTTCCCAGGGAGCCAAGAGACCCAGTACTTC. This sequence encodes CASSFFPGSQETQYF.

The genes are TRBV9 and TRBJ2-7; TRBD2 aligns across 14 bases. The V gene's germline CDR1 is SGDLS and CDR2 YYNGEE. The CDR3 runs to 15 residues. The V and J ends lost 4 bases and 7 bases, in that order; junction bases with no gene match: 7. CDR3 loop: CASSMGLAGVTEQYF. DNA of the CDR3: TGTGCCAGCAGCATGGGACTAGCGGGAGTGACAGAGCAGTACTTC.

This clone has just one count. This chain links TRBV11-3 with TRBJ2-3, with D maybe TRBD2 (5 bases). The germline V and J ends were trimmed by 0 bases and 1 base, with 8 bases remaining between them. The CDR3 is 15 amino acids. From germline, CDR1 is SGHNT and CDR2 YENEEA. Written as DNA, the CDR3 is TGTGCCAGCAGCTTAGATGGACTGGGCACAGATACGCAGTATTTT. It encodes CASSLDGLGTDTQYF.

The chain couples TRBV28 to TRBJ1-1; D gene uncertain. CDR1 and CDR2 from the germline V gene are MDHEN and SYDVKM. V was clipped by 8 bases and J by 1 base, with 17 bases between them. The CDR3 has 15 amino acids. The CDR3: CASARRMSRNTEAFF. As DNA, the CDR3 is TGTGCCAGCGCCCGGAGGATGAGTCGGAACACTGAAGCTTTCTTT.

This rearrangement joins TRBV18 to TRBJ2-1; 8 bases are shared with TRBD2. The CDR3 contains 17 residues. The germline CDR1 and CDR2 sequences are KGHSH and LQKENI. Trimming removed 1 base from V and 4 bases from J; junction bases left unmatched: 9. Here the CDR3 reads CASSPLRASGLYNEQFF. CDR3 sequence (DNA): TGTGCCAGCTCACCACTTAGGGCTAGCGGGCTTTACAATGAGCAGTTCTTC.

The V call is TRBV5-1, the J call TRBJ2-2; 12 nucleotides line up with TRBD2. CDR1 is SGHRS and CDR2 is YFSETQ in the germline V gene. V lost 5 bases and J lost 7; bases outside the gene matches: 3. The CDR3 extends over 14 amino acids. DNA for the CDR3: TGCGCCAGCAGGACTAGCGGGAGCGACGGGGAGCTGTTTTTT. Its translation is CASRTSGSDGELFF.

V usage is TRBV5-6 and J usage is TRBJ2-7; D perhaps matches TRBD2 (5 bases). V gave up 4 bases and J gave up 1 base, with 15 bases separating them. This CDR3 has 15 amino acids. CDR1 and CDR2 (germline): SGHDT, YYEEEE. This CDR3 is CASSGELSRSYEQYF. The CDR3 coding sequence is TGTGCCAGCAGCGGGGAGTTAAGCAGATCCTACGAGCAGTACTTC.

The rearrangement uses TRBV18 and TRBJ2-1, with no clear D. In germline, CDR1 is KGHSH, CDR2 LQKENI. V was cut by 4 bases and J by 1 base, with 14 bases left in between. CDR3 length: 16 residues. CDR3 amino acids: CASSHSSHSSYNEQFF. For the CDR3, the DNA is TGTGCCAGCTCACATAGCAGCCACTCGTCCTACAATGAGCAGTTCTTC.

The chain recombines TRBV6-6 with TRBJ1-2; D is possibly TRBD1 (5 bases). CDR1 MNHNY and CDR2 SVGAGI come from the germline V gene (reference sequence). The V end lost 1 base, the J end lost 7 bases, and 16 bases lay between the germline ends. This CDR3 is 15 amino acids long. The CDR3 sequence is CASSYWTTEVTGYTF. The CDR3 nucleotides are TGTGCCAGCAGTTACTGGACAACTGAAGTAACTGGCTACACCTTC.

The chain combines TRBV6-1 with TRBJ1-2; 7 bases agree with TRBD1. Germline V gene lookup returns CDR1 MNHNS and CDR2 SASEGT. The CDR3 is made up of 14 amino acids. Trimming cost V 5 bases and J 5 bases; bases outside gene matches: 8. The CDR3 reads CASSMRDRDYGYTF. The CDR3 bases are TGTGCCAGCAGTATGCGCGACAGGGATTATGGCTACACCTTC.

The genes are TRBV5-1 and TRBJ1-1, with D unresolved. Germline lookup yields CDR1 SGHRS and CDR2 YFSETQ. V was cut by 4 bases and J by 5 bases, with 12 bases left in between. There are 13 residues in the CDR3. DNA of the CDR3: TGCGCCAGCAGCCCAAATGGAGGGACTGAAGCTTTCTTT. Translation: CASSPNGGTEAFF.

The J gene is TRBJ1-2, the V gene TRBV5-4; possible D gene TRBD1, 5 bases. Germline CDR1 SGHNT, CDR2 YYREEE (reference sequence). Between the trimmed V and J ends, which lost 0 bases and 8 bases, there was a span of 23 bases. The length of the CDR3 is 17 residues. The CDR3 nucleotides are TGTGCCAGCAGCTTGGGGGGGGTCCTTGGCGAAGTCAGAGGCTACACCTTC. Amino acid sequence: CASSLGGVLGEVRGYTF.